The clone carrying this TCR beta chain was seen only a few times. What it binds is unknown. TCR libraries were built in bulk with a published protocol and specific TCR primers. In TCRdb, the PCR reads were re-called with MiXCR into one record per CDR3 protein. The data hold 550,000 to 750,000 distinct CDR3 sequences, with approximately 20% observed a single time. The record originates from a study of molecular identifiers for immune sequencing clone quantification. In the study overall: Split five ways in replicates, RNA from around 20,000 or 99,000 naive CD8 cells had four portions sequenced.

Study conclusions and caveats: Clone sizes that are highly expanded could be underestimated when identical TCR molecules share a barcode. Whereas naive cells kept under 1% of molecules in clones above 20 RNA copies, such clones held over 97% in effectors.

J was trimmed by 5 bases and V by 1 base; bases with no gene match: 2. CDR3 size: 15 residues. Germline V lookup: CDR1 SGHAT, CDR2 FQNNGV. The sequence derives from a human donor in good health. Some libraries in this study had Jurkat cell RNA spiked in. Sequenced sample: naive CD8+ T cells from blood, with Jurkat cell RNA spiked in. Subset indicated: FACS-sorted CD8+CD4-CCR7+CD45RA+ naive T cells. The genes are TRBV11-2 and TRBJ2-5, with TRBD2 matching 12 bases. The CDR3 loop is CASSLASGGVETQYF. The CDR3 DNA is TGTGCCAGCAGCTTAGCTAGCGGGGGGGTGGAGACCCAGTACTTC.